The 9 T cell receptor beta chains below come from one sample, sequenced in a study of blood T cell repertoires in COVID-19 (dated by TCRdb to between 2020 and 2021). Libraries were built with the immunoSEQ multiplex PCR assay. TCRdb took over this immuneACCESS table, retaining in-frame rearrangements with V and J assigned. Such tables are incomplete; in checked studies, under half of the missing clones stem from an unresolved V gene, and the remainder is unexplained. Present in this sample are about 230,000 clones, 85% to 90% of which were seen just once. Roughly 4% of the sample goes to the ten largest clones. The sequencing sample was made of PBMCs or T cells enriched from blood (not recorded which). These receptors came from a woman under 40 with acute COVID-19.

The gene calls are TRBV15 and TRBJ1-1; D is possibly TRBD1 (5 bases). Germline CDR1 LNHNV, CDR2 YYDKDF (reference sequence). The CDR3 has 13 residues. V dropped 4 bases and J dropped 1 base, with 7 bases sitting between them. The CDR3 coding sequence is TGTGCCACCAGCATACAGGAGAACACTGAAGCTTTCTTT. Translating it yields CATSIQENTEAFF.

This sequence joins TRBV4-1 and TRBJ2-7, with 9 bases fitting TRBD1. This CDR3 is built from 15 residues. The V gene's germline CDR1 is MGHRA and CDR2 YSYEKL. J gave up 3 bases and V 1 base, and 4 bases lay outside the gene matches. The CDR3 region has the DNA TGCGCCAGCAGCCAAGGAGACAGGGGGTTCTACGAGCAGTACTTC. Translation gives CASSQGDRGFYEQYF.

The rearrangement links TRBV6-2 or TRBV6-3 to TRBJ1-4, with 7 bases that match TRBD1. Germline V CDR1 and CDR2: MNHEY, SVGEGT. This CDR3 comprises 13 residues. Trimming removed 6 bases from V and 8 bases from J; junction bases left unmatched: 6. CDR3 sequence (DNA): TGTGCCAGCAGCATAACAGGGGAAGAAAAACTGTTTTTT. The encoded protein is CASSITGEEKLFF.

V gene TRBV3-1 (or the pseudogene TRBV3-2) combines with J gene TRBJ1-1; TRBD1 aligns across 9 bases. CDR3 length: 14 amino acids. Germline lookup yields CDR1 LGHDT and CDR2 YNNKEL (reference sequence). V lost 1 base and J lost 4; bases outside the gene matches: 1. CDR3 in amino acids: CASSQGQGVTEAFF. DNA for the CDR3: TGTGCCAGCAGCCAAGGACAGGGGGTCACTGAAGCTTTCTTT.

In DNA, the CDR3 is TGTGCCTACCAACCAGGGACAGGGCGGAATGAGCAGTTCTTC. It is translated as CAYQPGTGRNEQFF. V is TRBV10-3 and J is TRBJ2-1; 9 nucleotides agree with TRBD1. The CDR3 totals 14 residues. Germline V lookup: CDR1 ENHRY, CDR2 SYGVKD. Trimming took 11 bases from V and 7 from J; bases not matched to a gene: 12.

The gene calls are TRBV25-1 and TRBJ2-1; no firm D call. Deletions cut 6 bases from V and 5 bases from J, with 14 bases between. The CDR3 covers 14 residues. Germline assignment: CDR1 MGHDK and CDR2 SYGVNS. This CDR3 reads CASRERSLDNEQFF. The CDR3 nucleotides read TGTGCCAGCAGGGAGAGGAGCTTGGACAATGAGCAGTTCTTC.

The rearrangement joins TRBV4-1 to TRBJ1-1; unclear D gene. Germline V gene data show CDR1 as MGHRA and CDR2 as YSYEKL. The CDR3 length is 15 residues. V was cut by 1 base and J by 1 base, with 10 bases left in between. CDR3 DNA sequence: TGCGCCAGCAGCCAAGGTTGGGCAGAGAACACTGAAGCTTTCTTT. It encodes CASSQGWAENTEAFF.

This chain joins TRBV6-5 and TRBJ1-3; D is ambiguous. Germline V gene lookup returns CDR1 MNHEY and CDR2 SVGAGI. V lost 7 bases, J lost 2 bases, and 12 bases lay in between. CDR3 length equals 14 residues. The CDR3 region is CASIQAQTGNTIYF. In DNA form, the CDR3 reads TGTGCCAGCATTCAGGCTCAGACTGGAAACACCATATATTTT.

V gene TRBV5-4 combines with J gene TRBJ2-7; 7 bases align to TRBD2. This CDR3 spans 14 amino acids. V was pared by 4 bases and J by 2 bases, with 6 bases of the junction left unmatched. The germline gives CDR1 SGHNT, CDR2 YYREEE (reference sequence). The CDR3 is CASSPRAGAYEQYF. CDR3 coding DNA: TGTGCCAGCAGCCCGAGGGCGGGGGCCTACGAGCAGTACTTC.